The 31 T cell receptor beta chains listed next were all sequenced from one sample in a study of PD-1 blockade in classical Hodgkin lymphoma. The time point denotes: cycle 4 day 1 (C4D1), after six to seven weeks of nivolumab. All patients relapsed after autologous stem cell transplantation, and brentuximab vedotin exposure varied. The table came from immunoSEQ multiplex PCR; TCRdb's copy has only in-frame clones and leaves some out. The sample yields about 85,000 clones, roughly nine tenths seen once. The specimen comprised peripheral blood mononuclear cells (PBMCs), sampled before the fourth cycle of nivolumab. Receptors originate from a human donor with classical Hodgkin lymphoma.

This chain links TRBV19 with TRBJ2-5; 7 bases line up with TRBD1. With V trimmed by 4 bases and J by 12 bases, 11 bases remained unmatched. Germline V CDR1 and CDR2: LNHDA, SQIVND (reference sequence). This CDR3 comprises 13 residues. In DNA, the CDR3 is TGTGCCAGTAGTACCGCAGGGACAGCTGAGGAGTACTTC. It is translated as CASSTAGTAEEYF.

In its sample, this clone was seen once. CDR3 residues: CASSPSGGGAKNIQYF. In nucleotides, the CDR3 is TGTGCCAGCAGCCCATCCGGCGGGGGGGCCAAAAACATTCAGTACTTC. V is TRBV9 and J is TRBJ2-4; 8 bases fit TRBD2. V was clipped by 4 bases and J by 1 base; unmatched bases: 7. The CDR3 loop spans 16 amino acids. Germline loops: CDR1 SGDLS, CDR2 YYNGEE.

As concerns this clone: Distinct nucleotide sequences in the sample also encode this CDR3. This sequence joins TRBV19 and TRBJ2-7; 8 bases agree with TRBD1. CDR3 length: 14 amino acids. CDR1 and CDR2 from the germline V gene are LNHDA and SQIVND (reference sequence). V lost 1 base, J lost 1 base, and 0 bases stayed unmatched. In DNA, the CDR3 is TGTGCCAGTAGTATAGGGACAGGGTCCTACGAGCAGTACTTC. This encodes CASSIGTGSYEQYF.

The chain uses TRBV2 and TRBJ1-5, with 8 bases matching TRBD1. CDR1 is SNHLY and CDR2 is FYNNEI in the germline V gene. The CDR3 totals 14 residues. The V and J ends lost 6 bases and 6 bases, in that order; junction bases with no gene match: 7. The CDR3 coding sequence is TGTGCCAGCAGAGTGACAGGGGAACTTCAGCCCCAGCATTTT. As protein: CASRVTGELQPQHF.

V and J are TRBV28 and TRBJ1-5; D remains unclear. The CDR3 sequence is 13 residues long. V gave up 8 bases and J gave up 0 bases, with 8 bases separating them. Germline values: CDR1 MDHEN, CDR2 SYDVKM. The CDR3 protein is CASEIDSNQPQHF. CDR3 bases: TGTGCCAGCGAAATAGATAGCAATCAGCCCCAGCATTTT.

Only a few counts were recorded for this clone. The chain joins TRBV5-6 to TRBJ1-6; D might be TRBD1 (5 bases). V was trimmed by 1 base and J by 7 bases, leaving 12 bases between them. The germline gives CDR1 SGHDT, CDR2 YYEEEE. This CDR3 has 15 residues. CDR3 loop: CASSLRGVRNSPLHF. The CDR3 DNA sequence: TGTGCCAGCAGCTTGAGAGGGGTCAGGAATTCACCCCTCCACTTT.

The CDR3 spells CASSVGRGPPSTYEQYF. The CDR3 DNA reads as TGTGCCAGCAGCGTGGGCAGGGGGCCTCCTTCTACCTACGAGCAGTACTTC. The chain uses TRBV9 and TRBJ2-7, with 8 bases fitting TRBD1. CDR3 length: 17 amino acids. Germline V gene data show CDR1 as SGDLS and CDR2 as YYNGEE. Trimming took 2 bases from V and 2 from J; bases not matched to a gene: 12.

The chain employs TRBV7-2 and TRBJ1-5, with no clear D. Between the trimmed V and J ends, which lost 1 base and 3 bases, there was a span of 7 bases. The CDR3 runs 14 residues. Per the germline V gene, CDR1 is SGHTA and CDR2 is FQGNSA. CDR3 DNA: TGTGCCAGCAGCTTAGGAGGCGTCAATCAGCCCCAGCATTTT. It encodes CASSLGGVNQPQHF.

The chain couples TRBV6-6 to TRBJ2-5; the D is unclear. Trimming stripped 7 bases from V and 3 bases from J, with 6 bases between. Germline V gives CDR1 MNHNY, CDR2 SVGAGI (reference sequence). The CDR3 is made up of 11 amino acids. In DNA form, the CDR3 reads TGTGCCAGCAAACGGGAAGAGACCCAGTACTTC. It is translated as CASKREETQYF.

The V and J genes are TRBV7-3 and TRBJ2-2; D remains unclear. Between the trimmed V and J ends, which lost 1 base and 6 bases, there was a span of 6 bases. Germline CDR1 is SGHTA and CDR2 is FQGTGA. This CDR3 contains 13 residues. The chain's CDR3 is CASSLSSPGELFF. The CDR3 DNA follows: TGTGCCAGCAGCTTAAGTAGTCCCGGGGAGCTGTTTTTT.

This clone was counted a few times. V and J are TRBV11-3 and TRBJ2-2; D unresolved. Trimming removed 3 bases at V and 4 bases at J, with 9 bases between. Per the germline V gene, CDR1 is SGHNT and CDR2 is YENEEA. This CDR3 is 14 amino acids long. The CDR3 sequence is CASSFTEFTGELFF. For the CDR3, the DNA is TGTGCCAGCAGCTTTACGGAATTCACCGGGGAGCTGTTTTTT.

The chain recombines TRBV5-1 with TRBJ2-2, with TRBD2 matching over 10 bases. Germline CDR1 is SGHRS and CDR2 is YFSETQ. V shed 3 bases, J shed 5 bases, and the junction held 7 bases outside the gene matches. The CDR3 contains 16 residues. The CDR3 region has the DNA TGCGCCAGCAGCTATTCTAGCGGGGGTATAACCGGGGAGCTGTTTTTT. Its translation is CASSYSSGGITGELFF.

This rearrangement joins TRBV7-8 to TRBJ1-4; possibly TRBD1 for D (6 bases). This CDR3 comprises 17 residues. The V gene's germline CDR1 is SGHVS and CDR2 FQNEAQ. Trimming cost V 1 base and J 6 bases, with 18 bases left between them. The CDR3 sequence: CASSLGLGQRIYEKLFF. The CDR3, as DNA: TGTGCCAGCAGCTTAGGGCTAGGACAGCGAATTTATGAAAAACTGTTTTTT. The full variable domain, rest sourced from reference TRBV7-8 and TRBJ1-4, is GAGVSQSPRYKVAKRGQDVALRCDPISGHVSLFWYQQALGQGPEFLTYFQNEAQLDKSGLPSDRFFAERPEGSVSTLKIQRTQQEDSAVYLCASSLGLGQRIYEKLFFGSGTQLSVL.

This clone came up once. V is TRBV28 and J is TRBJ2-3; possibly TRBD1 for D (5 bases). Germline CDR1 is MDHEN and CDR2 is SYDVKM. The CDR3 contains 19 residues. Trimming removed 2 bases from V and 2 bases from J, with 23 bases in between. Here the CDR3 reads CASSLPSTEARLITDTQYF. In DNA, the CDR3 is TGTGCCAGCAGTTTACCGTCGACAGAGGCTCGTCTCATCACAGATACGCAGTATTTT.

The chain's CDR3 is CASGGAHSYNEQFF. The CDR3 DNA reads TGTGCCAGCGGCGGGGCGCACTCCTACAATGAGCAGTTCTTC. This chain uses TRBV27 with TRBJ2-1; a possible D gene is TRBD2 (6 bases). With 8 bases removed from V and 0 bases from J, the gap between germline ends came to 11 bases. Germline CDR1 and CDR2: MNHEY and SMNVEV (reference sequence). This CDR3 is built from 14 residues.

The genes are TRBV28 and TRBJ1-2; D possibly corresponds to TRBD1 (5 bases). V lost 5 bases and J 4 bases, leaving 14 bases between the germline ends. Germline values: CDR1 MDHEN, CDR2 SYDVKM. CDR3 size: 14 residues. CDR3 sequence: CASSPPSGTYGYTF. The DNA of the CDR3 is TGTGCCAGCAGTCCCCCATCCGGGACCTATGGCTACACCTTC.

CDR3 loop: CASSFPASSYNSPLHF. The CDR3 DNA is TGTGCCAGCAGCTTTCCGGCGTCCTCCTATAATTCACCCCTCCACTTT. V usage is TRBV5-8 and J usage is TRBJ1-6; no definite D call. CDR1 and CDR2 from the germline V gene are SGHTS and YDEGEE. This CDR3 has 16 amino acids. V lost 2 bases to trimming and J lost 0 bases, with 9 bases between them.

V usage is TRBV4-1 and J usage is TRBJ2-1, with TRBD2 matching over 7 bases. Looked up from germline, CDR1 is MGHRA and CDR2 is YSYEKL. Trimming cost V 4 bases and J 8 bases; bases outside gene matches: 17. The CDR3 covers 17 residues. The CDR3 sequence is CASSPHDLGLGSDEQFF. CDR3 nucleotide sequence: TGCGCCAGCAGCCCTCACGATTTAGGACTAGGATCCGATGAGCAGTTCTTC.

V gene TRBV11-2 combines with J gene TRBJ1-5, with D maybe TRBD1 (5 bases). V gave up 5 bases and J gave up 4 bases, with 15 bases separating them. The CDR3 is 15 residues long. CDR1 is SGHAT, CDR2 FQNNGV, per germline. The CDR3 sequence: CASSLWGGDNQPQHF. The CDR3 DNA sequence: TGTGCCAGCAGCCTCTGGGGGGGGGATAATCAGCCCCAGCATTTT.

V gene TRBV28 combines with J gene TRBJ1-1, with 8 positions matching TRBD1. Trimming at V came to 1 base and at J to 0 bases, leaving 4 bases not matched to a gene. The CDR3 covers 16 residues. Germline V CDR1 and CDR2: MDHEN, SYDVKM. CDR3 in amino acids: CASSLFSRGLNTEAFF. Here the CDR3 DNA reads TGTGCCAGCAGTTTATTTAGCAGGGGGCTGAACACTGAAGCTTTCTTT.

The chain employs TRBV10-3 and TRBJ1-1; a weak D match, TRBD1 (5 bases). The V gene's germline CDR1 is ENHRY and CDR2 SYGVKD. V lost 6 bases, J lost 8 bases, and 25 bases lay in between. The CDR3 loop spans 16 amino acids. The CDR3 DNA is TGTGCCATCAGGGACACGGGACCCACGGGAAGCGGCGAAGCTTTCTTT. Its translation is CAIRDTGPTGSGEAFF.

The CDR3 loop reads CSASKNTEAFF. CDR3 bases: TGCAGTGCCTCGAAGAACACTGAAGCTTTCTTT. The rearrangement uses TRBV20-1 and TRBJ1-1; D remains ambiguous. The germline gives CDR1 DFQATT, CDR2 SNEGSKA (reference sequence). V lost 6 bases and J lost 1, with 6 bases in between. The CDR3 is 11 residues long.

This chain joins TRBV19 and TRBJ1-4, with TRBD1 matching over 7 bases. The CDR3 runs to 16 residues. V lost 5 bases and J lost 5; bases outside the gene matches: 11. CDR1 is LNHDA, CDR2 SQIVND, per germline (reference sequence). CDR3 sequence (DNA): TGTGCCAGTAGTCCTCCCCGGACAGGTCAAAATGAAAAACTGTTTTTT. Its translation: CASSPPRTGQNEKLFF.

The CDR3 spells CASSVGLDDTEAFF. The DNA of the CDR3 is TGTGCCAGCAGCGTAGGGCTAGATGACACTGAAGCTTTCTTT. The chain links TRBV9 to TRBJ1-1; D remains ambiguous. In germline, CDR1 is SGDLS, CDR2 YYNGEE. The V end was cut by 0 bases, the J end by 3 bases, with 9 bases between. The CDR3 is made up of 14 amino acids.

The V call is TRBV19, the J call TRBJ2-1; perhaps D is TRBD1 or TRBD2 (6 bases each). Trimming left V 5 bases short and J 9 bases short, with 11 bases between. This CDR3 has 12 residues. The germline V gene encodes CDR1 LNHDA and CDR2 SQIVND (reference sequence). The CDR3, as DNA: TGTGCCAGTAGTTCGGAGGGGGTTGAGCAGTTCTTC. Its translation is CASSSEGVEQFF.

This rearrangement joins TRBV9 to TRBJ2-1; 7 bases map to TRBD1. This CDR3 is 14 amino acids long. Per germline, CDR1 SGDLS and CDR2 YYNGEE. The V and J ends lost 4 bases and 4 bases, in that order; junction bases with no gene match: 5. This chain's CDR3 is CASSTGTAYNEQFF. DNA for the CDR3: TGTGCCAGCAGCACCGGGACAGCATACAATGAGCAGTTCTTC.

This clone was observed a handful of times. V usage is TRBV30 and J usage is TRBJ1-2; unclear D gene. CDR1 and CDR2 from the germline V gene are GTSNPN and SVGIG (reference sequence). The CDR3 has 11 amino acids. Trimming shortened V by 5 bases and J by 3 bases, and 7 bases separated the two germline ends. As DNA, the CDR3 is TGTGCCTGGTCAGGTGACTATGGCTACACCTTC. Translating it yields CAWSGDYGYTF.

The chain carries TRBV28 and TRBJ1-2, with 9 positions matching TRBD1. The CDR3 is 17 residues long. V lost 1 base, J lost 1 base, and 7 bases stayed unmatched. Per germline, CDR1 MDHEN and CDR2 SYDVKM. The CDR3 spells CASSLSGQGMINYGYTF. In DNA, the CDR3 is TGTGCCAGCAGTTTATCCGGACAGGGGATGATTAACTATGGCTACACCTTC.

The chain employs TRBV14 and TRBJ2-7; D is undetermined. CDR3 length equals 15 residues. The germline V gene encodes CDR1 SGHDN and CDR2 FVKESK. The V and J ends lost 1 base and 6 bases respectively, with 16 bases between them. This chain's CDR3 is CASSQVGQVVGEQYF. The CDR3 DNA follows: TGTGCCAGCAGCCAAGTAGGGCAGGTCGTGGGCGAGCAGTACTTC.

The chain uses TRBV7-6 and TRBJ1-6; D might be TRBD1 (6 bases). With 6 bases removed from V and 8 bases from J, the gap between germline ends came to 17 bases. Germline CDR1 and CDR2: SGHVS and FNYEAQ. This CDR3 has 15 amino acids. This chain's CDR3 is CASRKGGHGDSPLHF. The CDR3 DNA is TGTGCCAGCAGAAAGGGGGGCCACGGGGATTCACCCCTCCACTTT. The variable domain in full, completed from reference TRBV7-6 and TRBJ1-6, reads GAGVSQSPRYKVTKRGQDVALRCDPISGHVSLYWYRQALGQGPEFLTYFNYEAQQDKSGLPNDRFSAERPEGSISTLTIQRTEQRDSAMYRCASRKGGHGDSPLHFGNGTRLTVT.

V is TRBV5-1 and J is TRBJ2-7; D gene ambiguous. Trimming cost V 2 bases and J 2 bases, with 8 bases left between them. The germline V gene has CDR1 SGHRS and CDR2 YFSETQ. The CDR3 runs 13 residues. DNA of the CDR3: TGCGCCAGCAGCTTTGACGGCCCCTACGAGCAGTACTTC. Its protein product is CASSFDGPYEQYF. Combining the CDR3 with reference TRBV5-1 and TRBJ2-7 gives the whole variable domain KAGVTQTPRYLIKTRGQQVTLSCSPISGHRSVSWYQQTPGQGLQFLFEYFSETQRNKGNFPGRFSGRQFSNSRSEMNVSTLELGDSALYLCASSFDGPYEQYFGPGTRLTVT.